This T cell receptor beta chain appears in the sequencing data of a study of cytomegalovirus exposure and HLA in healthy donors. Assay used: immunoSEQ multiplex PCR; TCRdb lists only in-frame clones, some missing. In the table there are more than 140,000 clones, about 89% of which are singletons. Points on this clone: No antigen is known for it.

Study conclusions and caveats: In the 130 or so validation repertoires, a later analysis found that first-cohort TCR clusters tended to co-occur. Rare TCR sequences predominated, though certain public TCRs were found in many donors. The classifier, whose performance was assessed in both the original and validation cohorts, reportedly diagnosed cytomegalovirus status with high specificity and sensitivity.

The specimen was PBMCs. This receptor was identified in a woman younger than 35 in good health and CMV-seropositive.

The CDR3 region has the DNA TGTGCCAGCAGAGGACTAGCGGCTCACAATGAGCAGTTCTTC. As protein: CASRGLAAHNEQFF. V and J are TRBV5-6 and TRBJ2-1, with TRBD2 matching 10 bases. CDR3 size: 14 residues. V trimming: 5 bases; J trimming: 5 bases; junction bases outside the gene matches: 4. The germline gives CDR1 SGHDT, CDR2 YYEEEE.